The following is a T cell receptor (beta chain) sequence with its context. The sample originates from a study of control samples from healthy donors and cancer patients. V lost 4 bases, J lost 2 bases, and 12 bases lay in between. Per the germline V gene, CDR1 is SGHRS and CDR2 is YFSETQ. The CDR3 runs to 14 residues. The table came from immunoSEQ multiplex PCR; TCRdb's copy has only in-frame clones and leaves some out. The table records about 71,000 clones, roughly 90% of them present only once. This receptor was taken from a man aged 60-69 years with lung cancer. The sequencing sample was made of PBMCs. The gene calls are TRBV5-1 and TRBJ2-5; unclear D gene. CDR3 DNA: TGCGCCAGCAGCCCCCCCTGGGAACAAGAGACCCAGTACTTC. This translates into CASSPPWEQETQYF.